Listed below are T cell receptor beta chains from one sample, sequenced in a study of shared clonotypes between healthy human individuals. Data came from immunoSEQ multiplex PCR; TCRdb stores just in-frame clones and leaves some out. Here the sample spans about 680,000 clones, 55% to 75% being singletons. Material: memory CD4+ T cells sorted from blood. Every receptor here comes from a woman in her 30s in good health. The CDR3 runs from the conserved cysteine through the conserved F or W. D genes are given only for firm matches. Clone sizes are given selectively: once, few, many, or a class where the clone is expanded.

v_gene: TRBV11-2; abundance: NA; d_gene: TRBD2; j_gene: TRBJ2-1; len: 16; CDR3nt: TGTGCCAGCAGCTTAGATTCGCGGGAGTTGGTCGGGGAGCAGTTCTTC; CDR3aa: CASSLDSRELVGEQFF
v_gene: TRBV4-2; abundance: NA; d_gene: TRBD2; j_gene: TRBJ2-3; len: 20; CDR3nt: TGTGCCAGCAGCCAACCCTCACGGGGCGGGAGGGCAGGTTCCGCAGATACGCAGTATTTT; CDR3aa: CASSQPSRGGRAGSADTQYF
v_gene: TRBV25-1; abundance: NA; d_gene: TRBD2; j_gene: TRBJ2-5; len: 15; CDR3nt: TGTGCCAGCAGTGTAGGAGCGGGAGGCCAAGAGACCCAGTACTTC; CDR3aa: CASSVGAGGQETQYF
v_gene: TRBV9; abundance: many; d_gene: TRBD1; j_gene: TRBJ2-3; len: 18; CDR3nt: TGTGCCAGCAGTTCCCCTGGGGGACAGGGGGTTCGGGCAGATACGCAGTATTTT; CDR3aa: CASSSPGGQGVRADTQYF
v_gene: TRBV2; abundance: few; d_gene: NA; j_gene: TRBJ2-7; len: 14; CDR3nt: TGTGCCAGCAGTGGAGCGGTACAAGAGCACGAGCAGTACTTC; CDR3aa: CASSGAVQEHEQYF
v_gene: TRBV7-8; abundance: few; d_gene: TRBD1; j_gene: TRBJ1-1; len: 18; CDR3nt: TGTGCCAGCAGCTTATTTGCCAGGGGGCCTCTATTGAACACTGAAGCTTTCTTT; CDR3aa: CASSLFARGPLLNTEAFF
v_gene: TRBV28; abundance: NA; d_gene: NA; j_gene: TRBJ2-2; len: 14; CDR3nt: TGTGCCAGCAGCCCCTCGAAGGGGACCGGGGAGCTGTTTTTT; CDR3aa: CASSPSKGTGELFF
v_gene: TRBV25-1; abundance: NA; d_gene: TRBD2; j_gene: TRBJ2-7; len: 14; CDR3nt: TGTGCCAGCAAATACTTAGCGGGAGGCTACGAGCAGTACTTC; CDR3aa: CASKYLAGGYEQYF
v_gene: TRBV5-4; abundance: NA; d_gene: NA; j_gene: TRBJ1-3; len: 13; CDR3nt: TGTGCCAGCAGCCCCAGCGGCGGAAACACCATATATTTT; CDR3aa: CASSPSGGNTIYF
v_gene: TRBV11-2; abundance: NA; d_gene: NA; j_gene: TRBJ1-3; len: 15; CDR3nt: TGTGCCAGCAGACCCACGGGGGGCTCTGGAAACACCATATATTTT; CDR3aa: CASRPTGGSGNTIYF
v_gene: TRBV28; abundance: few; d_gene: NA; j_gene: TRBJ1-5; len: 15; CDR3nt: TGTGCCAGCAGCCACACAGGGAATGGCAATCAGCCCCAGCATTTT; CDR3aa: CASSHTGNGNQPQHF
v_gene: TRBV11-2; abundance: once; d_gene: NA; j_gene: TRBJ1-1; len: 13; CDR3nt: TGTGCCAGCATCCGGGGGGGACGGACTGAAGCTTTCTTT; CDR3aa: CASIRGGRTEAFF
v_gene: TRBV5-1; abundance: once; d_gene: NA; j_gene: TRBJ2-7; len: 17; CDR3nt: TGCGCCAGCAGCCCGCACAAGGGGGAGCGGATTACCTACGAGCAGTACTTC; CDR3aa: CASSPHKGERITYEQYF
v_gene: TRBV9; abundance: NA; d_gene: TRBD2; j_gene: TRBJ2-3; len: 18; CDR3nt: TGTGCCAGCAGCTTACCGGGACTAGCGGGAGGCCCCTCAGATACGCAGTATTTT; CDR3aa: CASSLPGLAGGPSDTQYF
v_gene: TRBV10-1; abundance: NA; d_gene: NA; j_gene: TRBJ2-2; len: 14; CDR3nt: TGCGCCAGTGGACAGACGGCGAACACCGGGGAGCTGTTTTTT; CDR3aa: CASGQTANTGELFF
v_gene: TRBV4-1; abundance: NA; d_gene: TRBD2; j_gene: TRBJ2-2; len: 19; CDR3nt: TGCGCCAGCAGCCAAGGGCGACTAGCGGGAGGGCCCGACACCGGGGAGCTGTTTTTT; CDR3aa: CASSQGRLAGGPDTGELFF
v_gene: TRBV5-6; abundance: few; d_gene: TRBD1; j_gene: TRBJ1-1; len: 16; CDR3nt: TGTGCCAGCATCCAATTCGGCCGGACAGGCCCCACGGCGGCTTTCTTT; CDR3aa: CASIQFGRTGPTAAFF
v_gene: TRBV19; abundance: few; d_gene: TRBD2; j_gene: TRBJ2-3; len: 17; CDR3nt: TGTGCCAGTAGTCTCAATTTTAGCGGGGGGGTCACAGATACGCAGTATTTT; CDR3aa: CASSLNFSGGVTDTQYF
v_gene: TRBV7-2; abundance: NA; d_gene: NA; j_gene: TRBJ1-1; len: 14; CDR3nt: TGTGCCAGCAGCCGCATGAGTGGGGGGGGCGCCGGCTTGTTT; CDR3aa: CASSRMSGGGAGLF
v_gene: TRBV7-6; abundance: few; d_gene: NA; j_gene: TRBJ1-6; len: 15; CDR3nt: TGTGCCAGCAGCCCCGGTGTAGGGGATAATTCACCCCTCCACTTT; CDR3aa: CASSPGVGDNSPLHF
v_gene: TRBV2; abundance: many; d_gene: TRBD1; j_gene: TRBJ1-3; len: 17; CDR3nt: TGTGCCAGTACCGGGACAGGGGGCGTATTTGGTGGAAACACCATATATTTT; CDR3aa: CASTGTGGVFGGNTIYF
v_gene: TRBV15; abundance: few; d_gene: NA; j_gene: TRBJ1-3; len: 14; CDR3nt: TGTGCCACCAGCAGAGATGGTGAGGGAAACACCATATATTTT; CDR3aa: CATSRDGEGNTIYF
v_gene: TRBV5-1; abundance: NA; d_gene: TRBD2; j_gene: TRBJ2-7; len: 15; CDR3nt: TGCGCCAGCAGCTTAGGGACTAGCGACGGTTACGAGCAGTACTTC; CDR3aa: CASSLGTSDGYEQYF
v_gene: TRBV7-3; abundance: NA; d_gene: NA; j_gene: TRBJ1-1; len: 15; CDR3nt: TGTGCCAGCAGCTTAGGTTCAGGGACAAACACTGAAGCTTTCTTT; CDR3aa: CASSLGSGTNTEAFF
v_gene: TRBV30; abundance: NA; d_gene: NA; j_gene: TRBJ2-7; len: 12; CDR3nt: TGTGCCTGGAGTACGGGACCCTACGAGCAGTACTTC; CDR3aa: CAWSTGPYEQYF
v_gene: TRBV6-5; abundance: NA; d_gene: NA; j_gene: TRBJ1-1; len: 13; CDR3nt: TGTGCCAGCCTTGGGACCCTTTACACTGAAGCTTTCTTT; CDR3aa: CASLGTLYTEAFF
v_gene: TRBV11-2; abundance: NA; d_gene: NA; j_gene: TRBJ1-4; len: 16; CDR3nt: TGTGCCAGCAGCAACCTGGGGGCGGAGTCAACCTTGAAACTGTTTTTT; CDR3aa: CASSNLGAESTLKLFF
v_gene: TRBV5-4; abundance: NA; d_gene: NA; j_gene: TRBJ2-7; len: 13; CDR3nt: TGTGCCAGCAGCTTCGACTCCGCCTACGAGCAGTACTTC; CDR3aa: CASSFDSAYEQYF
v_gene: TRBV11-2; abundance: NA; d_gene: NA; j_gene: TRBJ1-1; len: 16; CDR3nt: TGTGCCAGCAGCTTGGGGAAACAGGGACGGAACACTGAAGCTTTCTTT; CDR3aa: CASSLGKQGRNTEAFF
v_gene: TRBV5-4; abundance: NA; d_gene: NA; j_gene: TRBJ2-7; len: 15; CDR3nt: TGTGCCAGCAGCTCCCAGGGGGGTGGGACCTACGAGCAGTACTTC; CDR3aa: CASSSQGGGTYEQYF
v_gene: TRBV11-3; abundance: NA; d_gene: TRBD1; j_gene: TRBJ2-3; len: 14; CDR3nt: TGTGCCAGCAGCTCCACAGGGGTAAAAGATACGCAGTATTTT; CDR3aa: CASSSTGVKDTQYF
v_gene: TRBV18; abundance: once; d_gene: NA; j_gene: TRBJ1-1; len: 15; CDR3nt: TGTGCCAGCTCACCAGAACAGGGATTGAACACTGAAGCTTTCTTT; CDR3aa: CASSPEQGLNTEAFF
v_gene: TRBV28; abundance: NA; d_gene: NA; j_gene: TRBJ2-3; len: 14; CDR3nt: TGTGCCAGCAGTTTCGGCACCCGGCTAGGTACGCAGTATTTT; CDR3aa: CASSFGTRLGTQYF
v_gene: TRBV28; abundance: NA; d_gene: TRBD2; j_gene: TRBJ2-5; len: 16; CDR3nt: TGTGCCAGCAGTACCCAACTAGCGGGAGGGATAGAGACCCAGTACTTC; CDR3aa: CASSTQLAGGIETQYF
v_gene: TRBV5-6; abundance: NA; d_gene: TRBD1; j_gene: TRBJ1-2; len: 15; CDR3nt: TGTGCCAGCAGCTTGGTAGGACAGGGGGACTATGGCTACACCTTC; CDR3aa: CASSLVGQGDYGYTF
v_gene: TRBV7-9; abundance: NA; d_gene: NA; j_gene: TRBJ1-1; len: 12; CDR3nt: TGTGCCAGCAGCTCCTGGATTGGGGGAGCTTTCTTT; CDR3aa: CASSSWIGGAFF
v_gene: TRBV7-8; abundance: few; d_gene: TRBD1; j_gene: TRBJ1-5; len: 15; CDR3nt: TGTGCCAGCAGCTTAGCACAGGGGGCCGGTCAGCCCCAGCATTTT; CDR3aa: CASSLAQGAGQPQHF
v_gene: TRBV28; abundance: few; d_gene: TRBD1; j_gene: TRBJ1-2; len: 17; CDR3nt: TGTGCCAGCAGTTTGGGGCAGGGGGCCTGGGGGCTCTATGGCTACACCTTC; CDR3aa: CASSLGQGAWGLYGYTF
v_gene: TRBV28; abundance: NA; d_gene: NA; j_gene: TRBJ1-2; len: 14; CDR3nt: TGTGCCAGCAGTCAAGGGTTAATCTACTATGGCTACACCTTC; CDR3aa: CASSQGLIYYGYTF
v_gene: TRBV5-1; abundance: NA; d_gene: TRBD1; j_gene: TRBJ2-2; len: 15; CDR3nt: TGCGCCAGCAGCTTGGACAGGGGCTGGACCGGGGAGCTGTTTTTT; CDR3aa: CASSLDRGWTGELFF
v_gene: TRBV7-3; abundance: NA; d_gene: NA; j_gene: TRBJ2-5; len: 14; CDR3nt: TGTGCCAGCAGCTTAGAGCCTAGATCGGAGACCCAGTACTTC; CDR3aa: CASSLEPRSETQYF
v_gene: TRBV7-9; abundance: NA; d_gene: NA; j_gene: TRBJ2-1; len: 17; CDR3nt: TGTGCCAGCAGCTTAAGTAATGTAGGGAGCTCCTACAATGAGCAGTTCTTC; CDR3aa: CASSLSNVGSSYNEQFF
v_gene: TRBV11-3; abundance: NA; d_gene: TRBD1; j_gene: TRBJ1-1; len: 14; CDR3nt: TGTGCCAGCAGCCTCCCGCGACAGGGTCCGGAAGCTTTCTTT; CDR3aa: CASSLPRQGPEAFF
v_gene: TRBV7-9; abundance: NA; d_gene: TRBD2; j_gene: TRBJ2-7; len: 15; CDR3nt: TGTGCCAGCAGCCAAGGACTAGCGGAGACCTACGAGCAGTACTTC; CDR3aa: CASSQGLAETYEQYF
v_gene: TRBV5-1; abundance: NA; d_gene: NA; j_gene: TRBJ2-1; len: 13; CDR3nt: TGCGCCAGCAGCTTGGGCCCCTACAATGAGCAGTTCTTC; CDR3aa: CASSLGPYNEQFF
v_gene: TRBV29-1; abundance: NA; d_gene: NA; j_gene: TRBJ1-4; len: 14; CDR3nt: TGCAGCGTTGAAGGCACAGTAACTAATGAAAAACTGTTTTTT; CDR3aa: CSVEGTVTNEKLFF
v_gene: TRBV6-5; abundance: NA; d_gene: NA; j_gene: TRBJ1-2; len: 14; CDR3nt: TGTGCCAGCAGTTACGATGGAAACCGGGGAGGCTACACCTTC; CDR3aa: CASSYDGNRGGYTF
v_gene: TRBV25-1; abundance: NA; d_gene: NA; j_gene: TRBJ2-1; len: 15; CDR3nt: TGTGCCAGCAGTGAGATAACTGGAACCTACAATGAGCAGTTCTTC; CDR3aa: CASSEITGTYNEQFF
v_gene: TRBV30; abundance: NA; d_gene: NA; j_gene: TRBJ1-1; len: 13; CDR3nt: TGTGCCTGGATGAGACAGATGAACACTGAAGCTTTCTTT; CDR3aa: CAWMRQMNTEAFF
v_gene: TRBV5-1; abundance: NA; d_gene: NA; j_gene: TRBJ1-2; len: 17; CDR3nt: TGCGCCAGCAGCTGGGCCCCCGGGCAGGGCCTCCCGTATGGCTACACCTTC; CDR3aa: CASSWAPGQGLPYGYTF
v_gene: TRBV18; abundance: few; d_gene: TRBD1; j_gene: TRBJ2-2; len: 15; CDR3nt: TGTGCCAGCTCCGGACAGGGGACGAACACCGGGGAGCTGTTTTTT; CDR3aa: CASSGQGTNTGELFF
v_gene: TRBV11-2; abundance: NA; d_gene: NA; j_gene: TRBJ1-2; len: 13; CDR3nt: TGTGCCAGCAGCCCTCAAGGACGATATGGCTACACCTTC; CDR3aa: CASSPQGRYGYTF
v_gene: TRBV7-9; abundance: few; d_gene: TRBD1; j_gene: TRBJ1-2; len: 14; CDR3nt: TGTGCCAGCAGCCCCGGGACAGGGGCCTATGGCTACACCTTC; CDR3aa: CASSPGTGAYGYTF
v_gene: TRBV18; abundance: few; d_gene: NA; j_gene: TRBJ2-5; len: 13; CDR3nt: TGTGCCAGCTCACCACCGGTGATGGAGACCCAGTACTTC; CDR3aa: CASSPPVMETQYF
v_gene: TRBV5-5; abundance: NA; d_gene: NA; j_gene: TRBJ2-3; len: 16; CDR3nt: TGTGCCAGCAGCTTGCTATCAGGGCTTGGGGCAGATACGCAGTATTTT; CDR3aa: CASSLLSGLGADTQYF
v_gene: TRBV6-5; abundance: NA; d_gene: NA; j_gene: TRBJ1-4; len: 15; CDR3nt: TGTGCCAGCAGTTACTCGGGGAGTTCAGATGAAAAACTGTTTTTT; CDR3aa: CASSYSGSSDEKLFF
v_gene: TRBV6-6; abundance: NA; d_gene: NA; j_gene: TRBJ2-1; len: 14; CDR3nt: TGTGCCAGCAGTCCCCACAGGGAGGGGAATGAGCAGTTCTTC; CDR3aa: CASSPHREGNEQFF
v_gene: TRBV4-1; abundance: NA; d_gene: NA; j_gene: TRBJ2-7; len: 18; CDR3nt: TGCGCCAGCAGCCAATTAGCCGTGAGGGCAGGGGACGCCTACGAGCAGTACTTC; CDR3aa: CASSQLAVRAGDAYEQYF
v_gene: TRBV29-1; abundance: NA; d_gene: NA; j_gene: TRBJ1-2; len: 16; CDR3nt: TGCAGCGTTGAAGATCCGGGGGCGGGCGCGGGGTATGGCTACACCTTC; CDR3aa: CSVEDPGAGAGYGYTF
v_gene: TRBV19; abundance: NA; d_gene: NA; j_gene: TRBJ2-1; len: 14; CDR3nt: TGTGCCAGTAGTATATCCGGCGGGAACGCTGAGCAGTTCTTC; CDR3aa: CASSISGGNAEQFF